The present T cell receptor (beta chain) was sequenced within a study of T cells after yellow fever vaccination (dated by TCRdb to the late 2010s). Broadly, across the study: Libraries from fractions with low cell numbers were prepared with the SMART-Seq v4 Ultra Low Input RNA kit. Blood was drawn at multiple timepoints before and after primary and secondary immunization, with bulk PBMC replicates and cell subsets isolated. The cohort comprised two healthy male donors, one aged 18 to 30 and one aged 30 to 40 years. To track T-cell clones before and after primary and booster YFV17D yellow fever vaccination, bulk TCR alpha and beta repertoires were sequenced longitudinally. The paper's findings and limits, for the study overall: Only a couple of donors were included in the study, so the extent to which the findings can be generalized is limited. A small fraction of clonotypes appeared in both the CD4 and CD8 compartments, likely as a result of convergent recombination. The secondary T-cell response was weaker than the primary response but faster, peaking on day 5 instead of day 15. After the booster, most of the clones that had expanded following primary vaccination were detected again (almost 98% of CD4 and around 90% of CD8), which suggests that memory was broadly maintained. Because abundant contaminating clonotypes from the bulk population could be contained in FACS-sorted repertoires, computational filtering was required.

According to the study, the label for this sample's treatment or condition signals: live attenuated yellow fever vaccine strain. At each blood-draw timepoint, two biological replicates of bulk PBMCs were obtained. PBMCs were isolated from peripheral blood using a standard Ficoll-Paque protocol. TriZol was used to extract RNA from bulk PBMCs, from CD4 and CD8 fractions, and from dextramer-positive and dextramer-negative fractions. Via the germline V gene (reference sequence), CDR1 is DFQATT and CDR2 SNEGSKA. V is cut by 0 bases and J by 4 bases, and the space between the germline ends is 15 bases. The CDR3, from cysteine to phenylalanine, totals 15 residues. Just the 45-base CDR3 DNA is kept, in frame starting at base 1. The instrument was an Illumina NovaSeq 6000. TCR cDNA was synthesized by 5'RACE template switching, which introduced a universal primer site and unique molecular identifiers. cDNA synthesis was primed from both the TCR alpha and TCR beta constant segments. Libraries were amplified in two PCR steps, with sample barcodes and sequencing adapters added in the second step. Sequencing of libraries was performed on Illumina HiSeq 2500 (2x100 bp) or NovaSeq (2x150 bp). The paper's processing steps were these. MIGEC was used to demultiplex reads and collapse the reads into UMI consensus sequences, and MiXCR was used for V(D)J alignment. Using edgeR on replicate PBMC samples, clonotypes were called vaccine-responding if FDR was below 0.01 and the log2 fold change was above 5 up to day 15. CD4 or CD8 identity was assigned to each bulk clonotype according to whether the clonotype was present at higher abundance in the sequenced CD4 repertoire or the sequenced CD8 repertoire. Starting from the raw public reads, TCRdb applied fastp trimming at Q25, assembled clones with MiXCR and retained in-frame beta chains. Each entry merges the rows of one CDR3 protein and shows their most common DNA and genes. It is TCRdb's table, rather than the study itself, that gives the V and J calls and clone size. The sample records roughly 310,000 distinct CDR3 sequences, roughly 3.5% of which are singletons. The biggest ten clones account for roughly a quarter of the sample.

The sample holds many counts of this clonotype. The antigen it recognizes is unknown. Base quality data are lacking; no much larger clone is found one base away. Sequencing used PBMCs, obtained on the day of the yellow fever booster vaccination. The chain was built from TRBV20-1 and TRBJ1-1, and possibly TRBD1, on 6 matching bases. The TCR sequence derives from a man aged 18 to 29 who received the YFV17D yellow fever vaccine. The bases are TGCAGTGCTAGAGATTTCCGACAGGCGGGCACTGAAGCTTTCTTT. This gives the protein CSARDFRQAGTEAFF.